A single sample gave rise to the 24 T cell receptor beta chains below, sequenced in a study of cytomegalovirus exposure and HLA in healthy donors. The PCR made use of 60 Vbeta and 13 Jbeta primers. Some clones are missing from TCRdb's copy, which holds only in-frame ones; the method was immunoSEQ multiplex PCR. The sample holds about 120,000 clones, over 60% seen once. Sequenced input: PBMCs. The source of these receptors is a man aged 30 to 39 in good health and CMV-seropositive.

J is TRBJ1-2 and V is TRBV2, with D possibly being TRBD1 (5 bases). The V end was cut by 9 bases, the J end by 7 bases, with 18 bases between. Germline values: CDR1 SNHLY, CDR2 FYNNEI. CDR3 length: 13 amino acids. The DNA of the CDR3 is TGTGCCAGTGAGATCTGGGGACTCGGTGGCTACACCTTC. Translated: CASEIWGLGGYTF.

The rearrangement joins TRBV19 to TRBJ1-5; D may be TRBD1 (6 bases). Germline V gives CDR1 LNHDA, CDR2 SQIVND (reference sequence). The CDR3 runs 14 residues. Trimming shortened V by 3 bases and J by 7 bases, and 13 bases separated the two germline ends. In DNA, the CDR3 is TGTGCCAGTAGTATTAACGGGGGGGCCCAGCCCCAGCATTTT. Its protein is CASSINGGAQPQHF.

The chain combines TRBV6-5 with TRBJ1-2, with D possibly being TRBD1 (5 bases). CDR1 and CDR2 (germline): MNHEY, SVGAGI. The CDR3 runs 15 residues. Trimming shortened V by 0 bases and J by 8 bases, and 16 bases separated the two germline ends. The CDR3: CASSYSTFRVGGYTF. CDR3 sequence (DNA): TGTGCCAGCAGTTACTCGACGTTCAGGGTCGGCGGCTACACCTTC.

The chain carries TRBV28 and TRBJ1-3; D is unclear. Trimming took 1 base from V and 4 from J, leaving 14 bases between them. The CDR3 loop spans 16 amino acids. Germline-derived CDR1 and CDR2 are MDHEN and SYDVKM. The DNA for the CDR3 is TGTGCCAGCAGTTTATACGGGGATCCGCGCGGAAACACCATATATTTT. Translated: CASSLYGDPRGNTIYF.

The rearrangement joins TRBV6-4 to TRBJ2-1, with 13 nucleotides matching TRBD2. The ends lost 5 bases at V and 8 bases at J; junction bases unmatched: 3. The CDR3 length is 14 residues. CDR1 is MRHNA, CDR2 SNTAGT, per germline. Here the CDR3 DNA reads TGTGCCAGCAGTAGACTAGCGGGGGGCGATGAGCAGTTCTTC. This encodes CASSRLAGGDEQFF.

CDR3 in DNA: TGTGCCAGCAGCTTGGCGGGGGGGCCCTCAGATACGCAGTATTTT. This gives the protein CASSLAGGPSDTQYF. The chain couples TRBV5-6 to TRBJ2-3, with 8 bases that match TRBD2. The CDR3 totals 15 residues. Germline V lookup: CDR1 SGHDT, CDR2 YYEEEE. Trimming removed 0 bases from V and 4 bases from J; junction bases left unmatched: 4.

The chain combines TRBV19 with TRBJ2-1; 7 nucleotides align to TRBD1. The CDR3 runs 14 residues. CDR1 and CDR2 from the germline V gene are LNHDA and SQIVND (reference sequence). V trimming: 5 bases; J trimming: 10 bases; junction bases outside the gene matches: 11. The CDR3 is CASSALTGAREQFF. The CDR3 DNA sequence: TGTGCCAGTAGTGCCCTAACAGGGGCGCGCGAGCAGTTCTTC.

In DNA form, the CDR3 reads TGTGCCAGCAGAAAAGACAGGCCTAATGAAAAACTGTTTTTT. Translation: CASRKDRPNEKLFF. The V gene is TRBV6-5, the J gene TRBJ1-4; weak D call: TRBD1 (6 bases). In germline, CDR1 is MNHEY, CDR2 SVGAGI. Trimming shortened V by 6 bases and J by 3 bases, and 11 bases separated the two germline ends. This CDR3 region has 14 residues.

This chain connects TRBV4-3 to TRBJ1-2; D is possibly TRBD1 (5 bases). V was cut by 5 bases and J by 4 bases, with 14 bases left in between. The CDR3 is made up of 14 amino acids. Germline V gene sequence: CDR1 LGHNA, CDR2 YSLEER. CDR3 sequence reads: CASSNWGVAYGYTF. DNA of the CDR3: TGCGCCAGCAGCAACTGGGGGGTGGCCTATGGCTACACCTTC.

V gene TRBV6-5 combines with J gene TRBJ2-3; 9 nucleotides agree with TRBD1. CDR3 size: 15 residues. Germline CDR1 MNHEY, CDR2 SVGAGI. Trimming at V came to 4 bases and at J to 5 bases, leaving 7 bases not matched to a gene. The CDR3: CASSSPDRGKDTQYF. The CDR3 DNA sequence: TGTGCCAGCAGTTCCCCGGACAGGGGAAAAGATACGCAGTATTTT.

The CDR3 region has the DNA TGTGCCAGCGGGGGGACAGGGACAGATACGCAGTATTTT. It is translated as CASGGTGTDTQYF. The chain couples TRBV2 to TRBJ2-3, with TRBD1 matching 9 bases. This CDR3 spans 13 amino acids. Trimming removed 8 bases from V and 3 bases from J; junction bases left unmatched: 3. Germline lookup yields CDR1 SNHLY and CDR2 FYNNEI.

The chain employs TRBV7-9 and TRBJ2-1; no clear D. Trimming pared 7 bases from V and 3 bases from J, leaving 16 bases between. This CDR3 has 15 residues. Germline assignment: CDR1 SEHNR and CDR2 FQNEAQ (reference sequence). Written as DNA, the CDR3 is TGTGCCAGCACCTCTGGCCGCTCCGTCTACAATGAGCAGTTCTTC. Protein: CASTSGRSVYNEQFF.

This clone came up a few times. This sequence joins TRBV4-3 and TRBJ1-1; D gene ambiguous. Looked up from germline, CDR1 is LGHNA and CDR2 is YSLEER. This CDR3 is built from 13 residues. Trimming took off 0 bases at V and 5 bases at J, with 7 bases between the two ends. CDR3 protein: CASSQEPRTEAFF. The CDR3 DNA is TGCGCCAGCAGCCAAGAGCCCCGGACTGAAGCTTTCTTT.

The chain combines TRBV6-6 with TRBJ2-5, with 7 bases lining up with TRBD1. Trimming removed 6 bases from V and 5 bases from J; junction bases left unmatched: 9. CDR3 length: 14 residues. Germline CDR1 and CDR2: MNHNY and SVGAGI (reference sequence). The CDR3 nucleotides are TGTGCCAGCAGCTACACAGGGGTAGGGGAGACCCAGTACTTC. This encodes CASSYTGVGETQYF.

The chain recombines TRBV9 with TRBJ2-5, with D perhaps TRBD2 (5 bases). The CDR3 is 14 residues long. Per germline, CDR1 SGDLS and CDR2 YYNGEE. Between the trimmed V and J ends, which lost 4 bases and 5 bases, there was a span of 15 bases. The CDR3 DNA is TGTGCCAGCAGCTTTAGCGAGTCGCGGGAGACCCAGTACTTC. Translation: CASSFSESRETQYF.

There are a few counts of this clone. The chain has TRBV6-1 and TRBJ1-5; perhaps TRBD1 as D (5 bases). The CDR3 runs 15 residues. The germline V gene has CDR1 MNHNS and CDR2 SASEGT. The V gene lost 1 base and the J gene lost 2 bases, with 9 bases spanning the gap. In DNA form, the CDR3 reads TGTGCCAGCAGTGAAGGGGAAGGGGGCAATCAGCCCCAGCATTTT. It yields the protein CASSEGEGGNQPQHF.

This clone was seen a few times. This rearrangement joins TRBV18 to TRBJ2-5, with 7 bases matching TRBD1. V lost 0 bases and J lost 5; bases outside the gene matches: 6. CDR3 length: 15 amino acids. Germline lookup yields CDR1 KGHSH and CDR2 LQKENI. For the CDR3, the DNA is TGTGCCAGCTCACCACCCCCGGGACAGCAGGAGACCCAGTACTTC. Translation: CASSPPPGQQETQYF. The full variable domain, rest sourced from reference TRBV18 and TRBJ2-5, is NAGVMQNPRHLVRRRGQEARLRCSPMKGHSHVYWYRQLPEEGLKFMVYLQKENIIDESGMPKERFSAEFPKEGPSILRIQQVVRGDSAAYFCASSPPPGQQETQYFGPGTRLLVL.

The rearrangement links TRBV5-4 to TRBJ2-5, with 11 bases identical to TRBD1. Trimming took 1 base from V and 7 from J; bases not matched to a gene: 6. There are 15 residues in the CDR3. Germline lookup yields CDR1 SGHNT and CDR2 YYREEE (reference sequence). Here the CDR3 reads CASSLNAGQGGTQYF. The CDR3 coding sequence is TGTGCCAGCAGCTTGAATGCGGGACAGGGGGGGACCCAGTACTTC.

This sequence joins TRBV6-1 and TRBJ1-2; D call uncertain. From germline, CDR1 is MNHNS and CDR2 SASEGT. CDR3 size: 14 residues. V lost 7 bases and J 7 bases, leaving 19 bases between the germline ends. Here the CDR3 reads CASTLGEDGSGYTF. The DNA of the CDR3 is TGTGCCAGCACCCTTGGGGAGGACGGGAGTGGCTACACCTTC.

The chain employs TRBV6-5 and TRBJ1-1; D perhaps matches TRBD1 (5 bases). This CDR3 spans 14 amino acids. V was trimmed by 5 bases and J by 4 bases, leaving 14 bases between them. Germline CDR1 reads MNHEY; CDR2 reads SVGAGI. The CDR3 here is CASSKVDRPTEAFF. The CDR3, as DNA: TGTGCCAGCAGTAAGGTCGACAGACCCACTGAAGCTTTCTTT.

V gene TRBV5-4 combines with J gene TRBJ2-7; tentatively, D is TRBD2 (6 bases). The ends were cut back, 4 bases at V and 6 bases at J, with 20 bases in the middle. The CDR3 contains 15 residues. Germline values: CDR1 SGHNT, CDR2 YYREEE (reference sequence). CDR3 DNA: TGTGCCAGCAGCGCCTCGGGACTGATCCCCTTCGAGCAGTACTTC. Translated, it gives CASSASGLIPFEQYF.

DNA for the CDR3: TGCGCCAGCAGCCGGTCCTCCCTGACTAGCGGCGGCGAGACCCAGTACTTC. This codes for CASSRSSLTSGGETQYF. This sequence joins TRBV5-1 and TRBJ2-5; TRBD2 agrees at 9 bases. CDR1 SGHRS and CDR2 YFSETQ come from the germline V gene. The CDR3 has 17 residues. Trimming took 4 bases from V and 5 from J; bases not matched to a gene: 15.

The chain couples TRBV5-1 to TRBJ2-5, with D possibly matching TRBD2 (6 bases). The V and J ends lost 4 bases and 1 base respectively, with 11 bases between them. CDR1 SGHRS and CDR2 YFSETQ come from the germline V gene. The CDR3 contains 14 residues. CDR3 region: CASSPGLFQETQYF. The DNA of the CDR3 is TGCGCCAGCAGCCCGGGACTCTTCCAAGAGACCCAGTACTTC.

The CDR3 is CAGGTSGDAYEQYF. The DNA of the CDR3 is TGTGCCGGAGGGACTAGCGGGGATGCGTACGAGCAGTACTTC. The chain uses TRBV28 and TRBJ2-7; 13 bases line up with TRBD2. The CDR3 contains 14 residues. CDR1 MDHEN and CDR2 SYDVKM come from the germline V gene. Unmatched junction bases numbered 8, after V lost 11 bases and J lost 4 bases.